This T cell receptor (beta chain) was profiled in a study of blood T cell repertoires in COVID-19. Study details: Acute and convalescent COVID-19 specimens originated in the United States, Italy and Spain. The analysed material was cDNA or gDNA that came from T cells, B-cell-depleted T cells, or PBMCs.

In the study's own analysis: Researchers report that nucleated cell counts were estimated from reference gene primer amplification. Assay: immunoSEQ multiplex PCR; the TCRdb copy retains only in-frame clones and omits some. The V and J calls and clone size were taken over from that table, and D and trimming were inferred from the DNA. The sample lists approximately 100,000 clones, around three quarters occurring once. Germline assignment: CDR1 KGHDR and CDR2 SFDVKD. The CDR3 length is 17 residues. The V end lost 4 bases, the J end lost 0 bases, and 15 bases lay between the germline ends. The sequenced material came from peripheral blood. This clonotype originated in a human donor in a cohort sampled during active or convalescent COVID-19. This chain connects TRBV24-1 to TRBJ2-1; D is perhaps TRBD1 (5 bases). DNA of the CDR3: TGTGCCACCAGTGACCCGAAAGGGGCGCGCTCCTACAATGAGCAGTTCTTC. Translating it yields CATSDPKGARSYNEQFF.